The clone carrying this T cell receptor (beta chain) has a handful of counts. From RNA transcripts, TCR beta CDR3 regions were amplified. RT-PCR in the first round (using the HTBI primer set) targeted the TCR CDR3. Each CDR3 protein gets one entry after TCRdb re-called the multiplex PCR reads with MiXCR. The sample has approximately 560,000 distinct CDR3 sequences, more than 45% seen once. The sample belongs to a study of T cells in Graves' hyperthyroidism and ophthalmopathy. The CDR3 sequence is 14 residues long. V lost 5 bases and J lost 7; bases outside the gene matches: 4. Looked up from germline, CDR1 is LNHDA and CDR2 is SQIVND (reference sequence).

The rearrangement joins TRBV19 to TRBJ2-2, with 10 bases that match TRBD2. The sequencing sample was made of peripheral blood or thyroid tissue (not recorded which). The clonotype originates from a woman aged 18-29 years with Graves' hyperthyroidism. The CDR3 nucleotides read TGTGCCAGTAGTGGGACTAGCGAGGGCGGGGAGCTGTTTTTT. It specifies CASSGTSEGGELFF. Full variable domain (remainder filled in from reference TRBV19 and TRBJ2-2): DGGITQSPKYLFRKEGQNVTLSCEQNLNHDAMYWYRQDPGQGLRLIYYSQIVNDFQKGDIAEGYSVSREKKESFPLTVTSAQKNPTAFYLCASSGTSEGGELFFGEGSRLTVL.